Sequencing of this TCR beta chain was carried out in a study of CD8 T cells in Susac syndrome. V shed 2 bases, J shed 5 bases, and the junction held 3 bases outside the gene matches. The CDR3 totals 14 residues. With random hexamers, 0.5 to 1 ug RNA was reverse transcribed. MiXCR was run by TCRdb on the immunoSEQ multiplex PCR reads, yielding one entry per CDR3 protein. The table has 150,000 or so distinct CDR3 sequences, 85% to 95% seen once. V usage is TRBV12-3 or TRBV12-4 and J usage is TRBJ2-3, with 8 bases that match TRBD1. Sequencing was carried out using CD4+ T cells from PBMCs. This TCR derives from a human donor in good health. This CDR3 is CASSLTGGGDTQYF. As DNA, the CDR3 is TGTGCCAGCAGTTTAACAGGGGGAGGAGATACGCAGTATTTT.